What follows are 14 T cell receptor beta chains derived from one specimen sequenced in a study of cytomegalovirus exposure and HLA in healthy donors. With 60 Vbeta and 13 Jbeta primers, the PCR was carried out. Sequenced by immunoSEQ multiplex PCR; TCRdb stores in-frame clones only, minus some. This sample has approximately 85,000 clones, with under 90% found just once. The sequenced material came from PBMCs. The receptors originated from a man aged 45-65 years in good health and CMV-seropositive.

The table lists this clone with a few counts. This chain joins TRBV19 and TRBJ2-2; D gene uncertain. The CDR3 has 12 amino acids. V was pared by 6 bases and J by 8 bases, with 10 bases between. Germline CDR1 is LNHDA and CDR2 is SQIVND (reference sequence). The CDR3 loop is CASSTTRGELFF. For the CDR3, the DNA is TGTGCCAGTAGCACAACGAGGGGGGAGCTGTTTTTT.

The genes are TRBV7-2 and TRBJ2-7; 9 positions agree with TRBD2. Trimming cost V 1 base and J 4 bases; bases outside gene matches: 5. Per germline, CDR1 SGHTA and CDR2 FQGNSA. CDR3 length equals 15 residues. The CDR3 loop is CASSLVPSGKYEQYF. The CDR3 DNA reads as TGTGCCAGCAGCTTAGTCCCTAGCGGGAAATACGAGCAGTACTTC.

CDR3 sequence (DNA): TGCGCCAGCAGCCAAGGGGCCTACGCGGATACGCAGTATTTT. This codes for CASSQGAYADTQYF. V and J are TRBV4-1 and TRBJ2-3; D gene uncertain. Trimming pared 1 base from V and 6 bases from J, leaving 11 bases between. The CDR3 spans 14 residues. From germline, CDR1 is MGHRA and CDR2 YSYEKL.

CDR3 nucleotides: TGTGCCAGCAGTTACTCGTGGCTAGCGGGAAACTACGAGCAGTACTTC. Protein product: CASSYSWLAGNYEQYF. The chain joins TRBV6-5 to TRBJ2-7; 9 nucleotides match TRBD2. V lost 0 bases, J lost 3 bases, and 6 bases stayed unmatched. The length of the CDR3 is 16 residues. CDR1 MNHEY and CDR2 SVGAGI come from the germline V gene.

The rearrangement uses TRBV15 and TRBJ2-5; D perhaps matches TRBD2 (5 bases). The J call is uncertain, as TRBJ2-7 better fits the DNA end. The CDR3 runs to 15 residues. Germline CDR1 and CDR2: LNHNV and YYDKDF (reference sequence). In nucleotides, the CDR3 is TGTGCCACCAGCAGCAACGTGCGGGCCTCCTACGAGCAGTACTTC. Translating it yields CATSSNVRASYEQYF.

The J gene is TRBJ2-7, the V gene TRBV6-1; 7 bases map to TRBD1. This CDR3 contains 13 residues. V was pared by 10 bases and J by 4 bases, with 10 bases of the junction left unmatched. CDR1 is MNHNS, CDR2 SASEGT, per germline. For the CDR3, the DNA is TGTGCCACCTTGAGGGGGCGCGGGTACGAGCAGTACTTC. Its protein product is CATLRGRGYEQYF.

This chain uses TRBV7-6 with TRBJ2-2, with TRBD2 matching over 12 bases. With 6 bases clipped from V and 5 bases from J, the junction kept 7 bases outside the gene matches. This CDR3 is built from 16 residues. Germline V gene sequence: CDR1 SGHVS, CDR2 FNYEAQ. CDR3 nucleotides: TGTGCCAGCAGAACAACCGGGACTAGCGGGACCGGGGAGCTGTTTTTT. Translated: CASRTTGTSGTGELFF.

The rearrangement uses TRBV4-1 and TRBJ1-5; 8 bases map to TRBD1. With 6 bases clipped from V and 6 bases from J, the junction kept 10 bases outside the gene matches. Germline-derived CDR1 and CDR2 are MGHRA and YSYEKL. The CDR3 totals 15 residues. The CDR3 region has the DNA TGCGCCAGCAGACCAAGATGGCAGGGGGCTCAGCCCCAGCATTTT. Translating it yields CASRPRWQGAQPQHF.

The chain employs TRBV5-1 and TRBJ1-4, with D hard to call. This CDR3 is 14 amino acids long. V shed 4 bases and J shed 8 bases, with 15 bases lying between them. CDR1 and CDR2 (germline): SGHRS, YFSETQ. CDR3 DNA: TGCGCCAGCAGCCTGGGATTGGGGAGCGAAAAACTGTTTTTT. Translated: CASSLGLGSEKLFF.

This clone was seen once. The V gene is TRBV6-1, the J gene TRBJ2-5; TRBD1 aligns across 8 bases. The CDR3 has 13 amino acids. The junction had 4 bases not matched to a gene; V was cut back by 5 bases and J by 5 bases. Per germline, CDR1 MNHNS and CDR2 SASEGT. CDR3 protein: CASSQTGVETQYF. The CDR3 nucleotides read TGTGCCAGCAGTCAGACAGGGGTGGAGACCCAGTACTTC.

V gene TRBV27 combines with J gene TRBJ2-5; D is unresolved. CDR1 MNHEY and CDR2 SMNVEV come from the germline V gene (reference sequence). CDR3 length equals 12 residues. V gave up 6 bases and J gave up 1 base, with 6 bases separating them. CDR3 DNA sequence: TGTGCCAGCAGCCGAGGCCAAGAGACCCAGTACTTC. It codes for CASSRGQETQYF.

This chain joins TRBV4-1 and TRBJ1-2; D may be TRBD1 (5 bases). The CDR3 runs to 17 residues. V lost 0 bases, J lost 4 bases, and 18 bases lay in between. Germline V gives CDR1 MGHRA, CDR2 YSYEKL. DNA for the CDR3: TGCGCCAGCAGCCAAGAAAGTTTGGGGGACTCGGTCTATGGCTACACCTTC. It codes for CASSQESLGDSVYGYTF.

This chain links TRBV5-4 with TRBJ2-7; possibly TRBD1 for D (5 bases). There are 12 residues in the CDR3. Germline V gene data show CDR1 as SGHNT and CDR2 as YYREEE (reference sequence). V was clipped by 0 bases and J by 6 bases, with 7 bases between them. This chain's CDR3 is CASSLGGAEQYF. DNA for the CDR3: TGTGCCAGCAGCTTGGGTGGGGCCGAGCAGTACTTC.

This clone was seen more than once but under ten times. The chain joins TRBV6-6 to TRBJ2-7, with 7 positions matching TRBD2. The CDR3 extends over 16 amino acids. Germline V gene data show CDR1 as MNHNY and CDR2 as SVGAGI (reference sequence). Losses at the gene ends were 0 bases for V and 1 base for J; bases not matched to a gene: 6. Here the CDR3 DNA reads TGTGCCAGCAGTTACTCGGGGCTAGCGGCGTCCTACGAGCAGTACTTC. Residues: CASSYSGLAASYEQYF.